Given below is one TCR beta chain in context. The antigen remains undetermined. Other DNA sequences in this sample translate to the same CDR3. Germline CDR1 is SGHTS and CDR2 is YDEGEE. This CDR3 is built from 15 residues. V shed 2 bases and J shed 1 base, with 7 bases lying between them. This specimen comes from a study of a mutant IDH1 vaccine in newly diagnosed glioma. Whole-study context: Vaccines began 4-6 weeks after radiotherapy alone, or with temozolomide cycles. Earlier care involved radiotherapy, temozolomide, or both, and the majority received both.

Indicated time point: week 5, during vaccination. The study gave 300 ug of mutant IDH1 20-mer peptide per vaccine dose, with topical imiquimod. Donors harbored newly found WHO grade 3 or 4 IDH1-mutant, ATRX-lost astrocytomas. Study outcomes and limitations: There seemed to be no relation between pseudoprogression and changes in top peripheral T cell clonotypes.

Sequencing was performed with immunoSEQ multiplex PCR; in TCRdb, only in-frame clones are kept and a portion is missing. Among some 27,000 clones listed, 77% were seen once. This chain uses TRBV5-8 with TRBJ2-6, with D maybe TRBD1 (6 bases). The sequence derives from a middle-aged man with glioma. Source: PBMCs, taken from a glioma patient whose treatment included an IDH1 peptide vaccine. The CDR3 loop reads CASSLGGSGANVLTF. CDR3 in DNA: TGTGCCAGCAGCTTAGGGGGATCTGGGGCCAACGTCCTGACTTTC.